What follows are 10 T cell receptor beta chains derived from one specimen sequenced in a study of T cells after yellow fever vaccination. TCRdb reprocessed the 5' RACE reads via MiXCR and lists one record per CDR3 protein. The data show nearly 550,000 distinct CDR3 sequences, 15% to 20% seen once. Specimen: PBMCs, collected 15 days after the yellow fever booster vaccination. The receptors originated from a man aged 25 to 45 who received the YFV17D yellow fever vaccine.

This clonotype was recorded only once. The CDR3 sequence is CSAAGSETQYF. The CDR3 DNA reads TGCAGTGCTGCAGGGTCAGAGACCCAGTACTTC. The chain carries TRBV20-1 and TRBJ2-5, with D tentatively TRBD1 (5 bases). The CDR3 length is 11 residues. The germline V gene encodes CDR1 DFQATT and CDR2 SNEGSKA (reference sequence). The ends were cut back, 5 bases at V and 4 bases at J, with 8 bases in the middle.

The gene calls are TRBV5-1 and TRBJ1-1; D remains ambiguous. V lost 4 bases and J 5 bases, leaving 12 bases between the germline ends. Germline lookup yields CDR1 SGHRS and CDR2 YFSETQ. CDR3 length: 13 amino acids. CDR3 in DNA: TGCGCCAGCAGCGGTGGGTTGCGGACTGAAGCTTTCTTT. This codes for CASSGGLRTEAFF. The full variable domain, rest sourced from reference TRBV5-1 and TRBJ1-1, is KAGVTQTPRYLIKTRGQQVTLSCSPISGHRSVSWYQQTPGQGLQFLFEYFSETQRNKGNFPGRFSGRQFSNSRSEMNVSTLELGDSALYLCASSGGLRTEAFFGQGTRLTVV.

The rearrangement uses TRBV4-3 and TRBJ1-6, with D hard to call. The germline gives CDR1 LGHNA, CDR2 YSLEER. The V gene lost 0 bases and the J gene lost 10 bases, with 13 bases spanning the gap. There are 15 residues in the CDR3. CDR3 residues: CASSQEWQLRSPLHF. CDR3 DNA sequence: TGCGCCAGCAGCCAAGAGTGGCAGCTCCGGTCACCCCTCCACTTT.

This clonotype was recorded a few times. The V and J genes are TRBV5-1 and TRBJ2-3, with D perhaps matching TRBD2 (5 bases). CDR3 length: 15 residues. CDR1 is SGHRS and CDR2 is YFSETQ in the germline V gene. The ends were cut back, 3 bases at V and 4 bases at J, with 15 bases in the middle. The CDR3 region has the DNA TGCGCCAGCAGCTGGAAACCTCCGGGGTCAGATACGCAGTATTTT. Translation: CASSWKPPGSDTQYF.

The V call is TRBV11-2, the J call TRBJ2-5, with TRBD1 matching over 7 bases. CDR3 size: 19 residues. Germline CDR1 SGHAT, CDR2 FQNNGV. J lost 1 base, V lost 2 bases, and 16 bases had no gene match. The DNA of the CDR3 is TGTGCCAGCAGCTTACTCTACGCGCCGGGACAGATGTTCCAAGAGACCCAGTACTTC. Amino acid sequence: CASSLLYAPGQMFQETQYF.

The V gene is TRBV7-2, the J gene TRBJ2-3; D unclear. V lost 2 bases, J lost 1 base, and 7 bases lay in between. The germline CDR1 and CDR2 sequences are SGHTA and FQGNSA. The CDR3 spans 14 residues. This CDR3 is CASSLLQGTDTQYF. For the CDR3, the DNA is TGTGCCAGCAGCTTACTCCAGGGCACAGATACGCAGTATTTT.

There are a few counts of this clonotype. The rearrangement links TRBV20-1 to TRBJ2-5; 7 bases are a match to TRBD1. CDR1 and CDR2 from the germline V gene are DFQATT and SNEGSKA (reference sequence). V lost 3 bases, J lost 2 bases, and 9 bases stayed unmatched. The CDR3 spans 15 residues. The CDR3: CSARNPARGQETQYF. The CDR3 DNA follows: TGCAGTGCTAGGAACCCGGCCAGGGGGCAAGAGACCCAGTACTTC.

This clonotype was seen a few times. The CDR3 DNA reads TGCGCCAGCAGCCAAGAAGGGCGCCTGAACACCGGGGAGCTGTTTTTT. Protein product: CASSQEGRLNTGELFF. V gene TRBV4-3 combines with J gene TRBJ2-2; D not certain. The length of the CDR3 is 16 residues. Germline assignment: CDR1 LGHNA and CDR2 YSLEER. V was clipped by 0 bases and J by 1 base, with 9 bases between them.

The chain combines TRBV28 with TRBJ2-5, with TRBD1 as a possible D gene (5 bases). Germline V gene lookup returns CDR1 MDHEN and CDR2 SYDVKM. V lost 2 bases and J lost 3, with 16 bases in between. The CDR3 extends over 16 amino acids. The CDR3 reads CASSLALGDTEETQYF. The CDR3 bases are TGTGCCAGCAGTTTAGCCCTAGGGGATACCGAAGAGACCCAGTACTTC.

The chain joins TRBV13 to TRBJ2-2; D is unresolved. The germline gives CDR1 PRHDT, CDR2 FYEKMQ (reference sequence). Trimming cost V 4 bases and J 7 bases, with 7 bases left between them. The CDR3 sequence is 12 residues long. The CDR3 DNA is TGTGCCAGCAGCTCGAAATTCGGGGAGCTGTTTTTT. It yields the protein CASSSKFGELFF.